These 10 T cell receptor beta chains originate from one sample sequenced in a study of cytomegalovirus exposure and HLA in healthy donors (dated 2017 in TCRdb). Library generation was performed with the immunoSEQ multiplex PCR assay. For the multiplex PCR, a mixture combining 60 forward primers for TCR Vbeta segments and 13 reverse primers for TCR Jbeta segments was used. Here the immuneACCESS table is served through TCRdb, limited to in-frame sequences with V and J called. Missing clones are a known gap in these copies; in checked studies unresolved V genes cover under half, and the rest lacks a known reason. Recorded for this sample are around 140,000 clones; over 70% of them occurred a single time. The top ten hold under 6% of the sample. What was sequenced was PBMCs. These receptors were taken from a middle-aged man in good health and CMV-seronegative.

The chain recombines TRBV10-3 with TRBJ1-3, with D possibly matching TRBD1 (6 bases). Deletions cut 7 bases from V and 7 bases from J, with 14 bases between. Germline CDR1 ENHRY, CDR2 SYGVKD. The CDR3 length is 13 residues. CDR3: CAINARQENTIYF. Here the CDR3 DNA reads TGTGCCATCAACGCCAGACAGGAGAACACCATATATTTT.

Of note for this clone: Sequence at one end of the junction differs from germline and may be a read error. V gene TRBV7-7 combines with J gene TRBJ2-3; D is uncertain. Germline CDR1 is SSHAT and CDR2 is FNYEAQ (reference sequence). The CDR3 spans 13 residues. The CDR3 region has the DNA TGTGCTAGCAGCTCCTCCCTCACAGATACGCAGTATTTT. Residues: CASSSSLTDTQYF.

The chain has TRBV7-2 and TRBJ2-3, with 8 nucleotides matching TRBD1. The junction had 8 bases not matched to a gene; V was cut back by 3 bases and J by 3 bases. From germline, CDR1 is SGHTA and CDR2 FQGNSA. The CDR3 has 16 residues. CDR3 loop: CASSFRTGRGTDTQYF. Written as DNA, the CDR3 is TGTGCCAGCAGCTTTCGGACAGGGCGAGGAACAGATACGCAGTATTTT.

This rearrangement joins TRBV14 to TRBJ1-5; possibly TRBD1 for D (6 bases). The ends were cut back, 1 base at V and 6 bases at J, with 7 bases in the middle. CDR1 SGHDN and CDR2 FVKESK come from the germline V gene. The CDR3 is made up of 13 amino acids. CDR3 residues: CASSQVGGQPQHF. CDR3 bases: TGTGCCAGCAGCCAAGTAGGGGGTCAGCCCCAGCATTTT.

The genes are TRBV10-3 and TRBJ2-1; 13 bases agree with TRBD2. CDR1 and CDR2 from the germline V gene are ENHRY and SYGVKD. V lost 6 bases to trimming and J lost 1 base; unmatched junction nucleotides: 9. The CDR3 covers 18 residues. The CDR3: CAISSTSGGRGSYNEQFF. The CDR3 DNA reads TGTGCCATCAGCTCGACTAGCGGGGGGAGAGGTTCCTACAATGAGCAGTTCTTC.

CDR3 loop: CASIQYSGGETQYF. The CDR3 region has the DNA TGTGCCAGCATCCAGTACAGCGGGGGAGAGACCCAGTACTTC. The V gene is TRBV27, the J gene TRBJ2-5; the match to TRBD2 covers 8 bases. The germline V gene has CDR1 MNHEY and CDR2 SMNVEV (reference sequence). V was pared by 7 bases and J by 4 bases, with 8 bases of the junction left unmatched. The CDR3 sequence is 14 residues long.

This clone was detected only a few times. The rearrangement joins TRBV5-4 to TRBJ1-4, with 9 bases that match TRBD1. The CDR3 consists of 16 residues. V shed 4 bases, J shed 8 bases, and the junction held 12 bases outside the gene matches. Germline V gene data show CDR1 as SGHNT and CDR2 as YYREEE (reference sequence). The CDR3 region has the DNA TGTGCCAGCAGCCGAAGACCGGGACAGGGAGGGGAAAAACTGTTTTTT. This translates into CASSRRPGQGGEKLFF.

This clone has only a few counts. The genes are TRBV9 and TRBJ2-1, with TRBD2 matching 8 bases. The CDR3 covers 17 residues. Germline trimming cut 3 bases from V and 0 bases from J; bases unmatched to any gene: 8. CDR1 and CDR2 from the germline V gene are SGDLS and YYNGEE. Here the CDR3 reads CASSAPRSGSSYNEQFF. The CDR3 DNA reads TGTGCCAGCAGCGCCCCCAGAAGCGGGAGCTCCTACAATGAGCAGTTCTTC.

This rearrangement joins TRBV5-1 to TRBJ1-2; 8 positions match TRBD1. The V and J ends lost 5 bases and 8 bases, in that order; junction bases with no gene match: 11. Germline loops: CDR1 SGHRS, CDR2 YFSETQ. The CDR3 is 14 residues long. In nucleotides, the CDR3 is TGCGCCAGCAGGCAAAATACAGGGGGGGAAGGCTACACCTTC. Translated: CASRQNTGGEGYTF.

The gene calls are TRBV5-6 and TRBJ2-1; TRBD1 matches 9 bases. CDR3 length: 17 residues. Germline CDR1 reads SGHDT; CDR2 reads YYEEEE. The V and J ends lost 0 bases and 6 bases, in that order; junction bases with no gene match: 10. The CDR3 region is CASSLGPNRGRGNEQFF. The CDR3 DNA reads as TGTGCCAGCAGCTTGGGCCCGAACAGGGGGCGAGGCAATGAGCAGTTCTTC.